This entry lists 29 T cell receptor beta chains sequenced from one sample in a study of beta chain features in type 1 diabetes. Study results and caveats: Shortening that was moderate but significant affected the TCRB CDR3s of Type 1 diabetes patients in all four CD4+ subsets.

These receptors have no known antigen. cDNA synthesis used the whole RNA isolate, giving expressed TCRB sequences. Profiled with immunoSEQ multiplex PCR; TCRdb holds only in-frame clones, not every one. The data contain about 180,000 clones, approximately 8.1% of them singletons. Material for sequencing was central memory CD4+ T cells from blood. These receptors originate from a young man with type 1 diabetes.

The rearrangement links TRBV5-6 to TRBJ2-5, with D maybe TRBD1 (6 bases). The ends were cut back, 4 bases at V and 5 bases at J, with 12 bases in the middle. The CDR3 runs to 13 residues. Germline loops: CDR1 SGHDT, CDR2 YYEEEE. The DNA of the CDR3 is TGTGCCAGCAGCCACGGGACAACCGAGACCCAGTACTTC. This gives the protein CASSHGTTETQYF.

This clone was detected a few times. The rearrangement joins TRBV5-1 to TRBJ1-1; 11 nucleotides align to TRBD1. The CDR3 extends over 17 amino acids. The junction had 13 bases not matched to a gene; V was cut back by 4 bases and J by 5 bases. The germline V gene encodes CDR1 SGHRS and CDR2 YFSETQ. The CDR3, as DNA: TGCGCCAGCAGCGTAGGACCCACCGGGACAGGGGGTACTGAAGCTTTCTTT. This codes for CASSVGPTGTGGTEAFF. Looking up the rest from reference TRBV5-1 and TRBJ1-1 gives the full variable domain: KAGVTQTPRYLIKTRGQQVTLSCSPISGHRSVSWYQQTPGQGLQFLFEYFSETQRNKGNFPGRFSGRQFSNSRSEMNVSTLELGDSALYLCASSVGPTGTGGTEAFFGQGTRLTVV.

The CDR3 DNA reads as TGTGCCAGCAGCTCTAGCGGGGGGGCCCGAGAGACCCAGTACTTC. It codes for CASSSSGGARETQYF. This rearrangement joins TRBV11-2 to TRBJ2-5, with TRBD2 matching 12 bases. Trimming took 4 bases from V and 4 from J; bases not matched to a gene: 4. There are 15 residues in the CDR3. Germline lookup yields CDR1 SGHAT and CDR2 FQNNGV.

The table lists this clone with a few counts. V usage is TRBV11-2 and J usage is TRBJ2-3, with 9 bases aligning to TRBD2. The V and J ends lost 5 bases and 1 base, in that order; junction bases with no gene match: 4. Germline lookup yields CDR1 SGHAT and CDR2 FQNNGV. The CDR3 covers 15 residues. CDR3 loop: CASSLLAGRTDTQYF. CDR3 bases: TGTGCCAGCAGCCTACTAGCGGGCCGCACAGATACGCAGTATTTT.

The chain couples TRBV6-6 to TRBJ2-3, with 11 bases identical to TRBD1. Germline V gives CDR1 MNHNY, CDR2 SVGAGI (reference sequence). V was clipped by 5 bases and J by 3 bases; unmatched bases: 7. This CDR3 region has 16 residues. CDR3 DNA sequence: TGTGCCAGCAGTCCAGGACAGGGGGCTAAGACAGATACGCAGTATTTT. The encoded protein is CASSPGQGAKTDTQYF.

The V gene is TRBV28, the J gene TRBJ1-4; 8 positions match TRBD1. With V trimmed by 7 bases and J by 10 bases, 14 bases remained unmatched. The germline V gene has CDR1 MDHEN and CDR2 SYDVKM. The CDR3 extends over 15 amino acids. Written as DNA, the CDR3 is TGTGCCAGCACCGAGTACGGGACAGGAAAAGGAAAACTGTTTTTT. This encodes CASTEYGTGKGKLFF.

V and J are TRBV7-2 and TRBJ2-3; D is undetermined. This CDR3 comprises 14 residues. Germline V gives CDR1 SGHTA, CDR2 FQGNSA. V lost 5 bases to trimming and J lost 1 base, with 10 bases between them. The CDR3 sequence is CASSRPTRTDTQYF. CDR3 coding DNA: TGTGCCAGCAGCCGCCCAACTCGCACAGATACGCAGTATTTT.

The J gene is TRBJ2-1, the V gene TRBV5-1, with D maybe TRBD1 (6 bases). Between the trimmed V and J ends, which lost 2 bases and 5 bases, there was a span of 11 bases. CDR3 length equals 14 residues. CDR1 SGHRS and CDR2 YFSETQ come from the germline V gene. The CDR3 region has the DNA TGCGCCAGCAGCTTCCAGGGGAGTAACAATGAGCAGTTCTTC. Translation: CASSFQGSNNEQFF.

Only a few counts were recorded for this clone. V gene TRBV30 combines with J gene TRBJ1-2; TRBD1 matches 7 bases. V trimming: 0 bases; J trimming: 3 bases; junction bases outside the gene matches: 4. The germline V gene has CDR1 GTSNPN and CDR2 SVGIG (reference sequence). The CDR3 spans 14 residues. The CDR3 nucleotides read TGTGCCTGGAGTGTACTGGGACAGTACTATGGCTACACCTTC. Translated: CAWSVLGQYYGYTF.

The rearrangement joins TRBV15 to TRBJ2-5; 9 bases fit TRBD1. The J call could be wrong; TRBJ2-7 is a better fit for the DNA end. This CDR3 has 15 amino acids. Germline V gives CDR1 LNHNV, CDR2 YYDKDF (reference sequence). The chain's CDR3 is CATSRSGTGNHEQYF. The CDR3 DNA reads TGTGCCACCAGCAGATCCGGGACAGGGAATCACGAGCAGTACTTC.

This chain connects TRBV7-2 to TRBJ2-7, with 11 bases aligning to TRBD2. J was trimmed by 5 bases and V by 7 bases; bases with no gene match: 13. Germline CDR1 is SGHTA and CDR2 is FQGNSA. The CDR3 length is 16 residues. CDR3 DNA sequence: TGTGCCAGCACTCGATCTAGCGGGAGGCCCGGGAACGAGCAGTACTTC. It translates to CASTRSSGRPGNEQYF.

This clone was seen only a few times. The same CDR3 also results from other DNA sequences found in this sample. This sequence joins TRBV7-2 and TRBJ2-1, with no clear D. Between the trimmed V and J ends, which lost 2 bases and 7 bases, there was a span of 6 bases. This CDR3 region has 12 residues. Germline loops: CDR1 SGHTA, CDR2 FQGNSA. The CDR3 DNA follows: TGTGCCAGCAGCTTATCGGGTAATGAGCAGTTCTTC. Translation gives CASSLSGNEQFF.

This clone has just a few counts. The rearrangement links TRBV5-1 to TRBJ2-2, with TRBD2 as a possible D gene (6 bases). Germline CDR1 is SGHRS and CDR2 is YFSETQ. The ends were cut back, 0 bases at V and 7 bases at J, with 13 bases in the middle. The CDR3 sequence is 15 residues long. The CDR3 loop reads CASSLDPSVGGELFF. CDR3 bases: TGCGCCAGCAGCTTGGATCCTAGCGTGGGCGGGGAGCTGTTTTTT.

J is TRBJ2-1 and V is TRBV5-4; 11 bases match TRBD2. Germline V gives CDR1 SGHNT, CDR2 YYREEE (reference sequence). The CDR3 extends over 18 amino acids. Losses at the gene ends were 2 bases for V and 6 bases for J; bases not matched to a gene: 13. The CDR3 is CASSFGSGGALLGNEQFF. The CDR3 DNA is TGTGCCAGCAGCTTTGGTAGCGGGGGGGCCTTATTGGGCAATGAGCAGTTCTTC.

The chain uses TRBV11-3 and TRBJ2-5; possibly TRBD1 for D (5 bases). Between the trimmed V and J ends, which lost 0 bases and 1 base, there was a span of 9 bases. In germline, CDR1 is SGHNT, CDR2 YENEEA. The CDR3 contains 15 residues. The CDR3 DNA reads TGTGCCAGCAGCTTAGATGGGGCAGCCCAAGAGACCCAGTACTTC. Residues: CASSLDGAAQETQYF. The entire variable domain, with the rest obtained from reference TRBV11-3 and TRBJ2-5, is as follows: EAGVVQSPRYKIIEKKQPVAFWCNPISGHNTLYWYLQNLGQGPELLIRYENEEAVDDSQLPKDRFSAERLKGVDSTLKIQPAELGDSAVYLCASSLDGAAQETQYFGPGTRLLVL.

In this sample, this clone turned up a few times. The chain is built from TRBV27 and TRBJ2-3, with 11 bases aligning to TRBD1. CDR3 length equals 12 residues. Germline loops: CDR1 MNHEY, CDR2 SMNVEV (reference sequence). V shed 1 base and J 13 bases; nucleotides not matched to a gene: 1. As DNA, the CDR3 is TGTGCCAGCAGTTTATTGGGACAGGGGGAGTATTTT. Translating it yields CASSLLGQGEYF.

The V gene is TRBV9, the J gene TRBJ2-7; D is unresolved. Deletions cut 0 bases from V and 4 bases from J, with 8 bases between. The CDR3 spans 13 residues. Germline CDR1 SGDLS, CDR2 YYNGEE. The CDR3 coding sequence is TGTGCCAGCAGCGTAGTTCAAACTTACGAGCAGTACTTC. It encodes CASSVVQTYEQYF.

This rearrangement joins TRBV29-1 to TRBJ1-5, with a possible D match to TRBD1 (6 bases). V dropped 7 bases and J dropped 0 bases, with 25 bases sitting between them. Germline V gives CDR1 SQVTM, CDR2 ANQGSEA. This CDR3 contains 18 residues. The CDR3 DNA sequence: TGCAGCGCAGTGTCGGGACACCTCACCCTTTATAGCAATCAGCCCCAGCATTTT. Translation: CSAVSGHLTLYSNQPQHF.

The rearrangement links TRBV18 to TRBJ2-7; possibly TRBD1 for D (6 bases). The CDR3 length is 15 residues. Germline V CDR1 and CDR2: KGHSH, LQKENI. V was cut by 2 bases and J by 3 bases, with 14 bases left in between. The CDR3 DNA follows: TGTGCCAGCTCACCAGTTTTGGACAGCCTCTACGAGCAGTACTTC. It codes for CASSPVLDSLYEQYF.

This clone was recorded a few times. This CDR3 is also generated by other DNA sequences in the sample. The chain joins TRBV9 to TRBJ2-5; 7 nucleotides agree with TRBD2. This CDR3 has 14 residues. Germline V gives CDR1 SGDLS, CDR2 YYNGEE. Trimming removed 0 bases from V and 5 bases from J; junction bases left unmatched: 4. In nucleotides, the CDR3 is TGTGCCAGCAGCGTAGGGGCCGGGGGGGAGACCCAGTACTTC. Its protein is CASSVGAGGETQYF.

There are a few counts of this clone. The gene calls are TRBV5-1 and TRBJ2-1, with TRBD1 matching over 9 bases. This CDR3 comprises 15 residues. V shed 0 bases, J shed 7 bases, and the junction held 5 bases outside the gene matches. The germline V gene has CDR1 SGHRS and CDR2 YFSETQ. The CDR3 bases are TGCGCCAGCAGCTTGGGACAGGGGGGTGTGAATGAGCAGTTCTTC. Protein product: CASSLGQGGVNEQFF.

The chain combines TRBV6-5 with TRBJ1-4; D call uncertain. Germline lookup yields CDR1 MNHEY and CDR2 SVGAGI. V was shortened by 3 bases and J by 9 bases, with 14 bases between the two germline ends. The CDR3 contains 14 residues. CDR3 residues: CASSYRQEGKKLFF. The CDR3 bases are TGTGCCAGCAGTTATCGGCAGGAGGGAAAAAAACTGTTTTTT.

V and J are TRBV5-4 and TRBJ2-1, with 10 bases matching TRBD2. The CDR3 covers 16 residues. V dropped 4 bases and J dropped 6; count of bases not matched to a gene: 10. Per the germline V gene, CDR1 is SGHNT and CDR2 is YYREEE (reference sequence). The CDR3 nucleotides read TGTGCCAGCAGCGAAACCGGGACTAGCGCTTTCAATGAGCAGTTCTTC. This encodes CASSETGTSAFNEQFF.

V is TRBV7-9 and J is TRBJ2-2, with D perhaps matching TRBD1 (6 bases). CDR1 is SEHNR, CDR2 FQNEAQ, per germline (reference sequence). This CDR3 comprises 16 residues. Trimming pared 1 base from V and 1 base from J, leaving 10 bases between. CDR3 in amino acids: CASSLGSGVNTGELFF. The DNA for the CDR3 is TGTGCCAGCAGCTTAGGTTCAGGGGTGAACACCGGGGAGCTGTTTTTT.

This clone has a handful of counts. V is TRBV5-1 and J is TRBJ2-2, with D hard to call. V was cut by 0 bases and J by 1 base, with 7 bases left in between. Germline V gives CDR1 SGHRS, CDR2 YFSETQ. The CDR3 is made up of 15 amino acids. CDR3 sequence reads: CASSLGTVNTGELFF. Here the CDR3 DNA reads TGCGCCAGCAGCTTGGGAACTGTGAACACCGGGGAGCTGTTTTTT.

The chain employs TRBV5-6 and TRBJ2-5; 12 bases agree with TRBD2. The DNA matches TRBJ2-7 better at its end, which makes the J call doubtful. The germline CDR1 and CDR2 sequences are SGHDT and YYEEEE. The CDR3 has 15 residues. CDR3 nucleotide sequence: TGTGCCAGCAGCTTGCAGGGACTAGCGGGCTACGAGCAGTACTTC. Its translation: CASSLQGLAGYEQYF.

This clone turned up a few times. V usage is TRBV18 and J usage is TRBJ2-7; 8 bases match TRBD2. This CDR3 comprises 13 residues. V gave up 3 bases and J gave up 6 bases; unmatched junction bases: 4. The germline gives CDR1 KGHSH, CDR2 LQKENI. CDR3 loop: CASSPGTSPEQYF. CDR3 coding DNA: TGTGCCAGCTCACCCGGGACTAGTCCCGAGCAGTACTTC.

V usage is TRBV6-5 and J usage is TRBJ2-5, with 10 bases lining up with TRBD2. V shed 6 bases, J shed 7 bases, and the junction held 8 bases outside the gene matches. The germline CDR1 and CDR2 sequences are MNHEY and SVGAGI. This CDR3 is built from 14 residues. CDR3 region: CASRSQREGGTQYF. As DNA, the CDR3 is TGTGCCAGCAGGTCGCAGCGGGAGGGGGGGACCCAGTACTTC.

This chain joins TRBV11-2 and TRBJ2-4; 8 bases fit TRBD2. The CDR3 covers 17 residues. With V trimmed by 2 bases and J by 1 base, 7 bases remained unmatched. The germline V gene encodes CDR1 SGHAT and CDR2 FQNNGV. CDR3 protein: CASSLLGLAAAKNIQYF. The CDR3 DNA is TGTGCCAGCAGCTTACTCGGACTAGCTGCCGCCAAAAACATTCAGTACTTC.